A selection of T cell receptor beta chains follows, all from one sample in a study of radiotherapy plus CTLA-4 blockade in lung cancer. Libraries were prepared by immunoSEQ multiplex PCR; TCRdb keeps only in-frame clonotypes and omits some of them. Here the sample spans tens of thousands of clones, about three quarters being singletons. The sequencing here drew on peripheral blood, taken from a patient treated with radiotherapy plus ipilimumab. These receptors all come from a human donor with non-small cell lung cancer who had a partial response to radiotherapy plus ipilimumab. CDR3s include the opening cysteine and the closing phenylalanine or tryptophan. A D gene is named only where the DNA matches it firmly. A row's size may be missing; if present it is once, few, many or a size class.

j_call: TRBJ2-1
clone_size: NA
d_call: TRBD1
v_call: TRBV7-3
cdr3_aa: CASSLVGGQGRGEQFF
cdr3_nt: TGTGCCAGCAGCTTAGTCGGGGGACAGGGCAGGGGTGAGCAGTTCTTC

j_call: TRBJ2-5
clone_size: NA
d_call: TRBD2
v_call: TRBV6-4
cdr3_aa: CASSRLAGGQETQYF
cdr3_nt: TGTGCCAGCAGCAGACTAGCGGGGGGACAAGAGACCCAGTACTTC

j_call: TRBJ2-7
clone_size: NA
d_call: NA
v_call: TRBV28
cdr3_aa: CASSPLIQGNEQYF
cdr3_nt: TGTGCCAGCAGTCCCCTTATCCAGGGCAACGAGCAGTACTTC

j_call: TRBJ2-7
clone_size: NA
d_call: NA
v_call: TRBV5-1
cdr3_aa: CASSLRQVSDEQYF
cdr3_nt: TGCGCCAGCAGCCTTAGACAGGTTTCGGACGAGCAGTACTTC

j_call: TRBJ2-7
clone_size: NA
d_call: TRBD1
v_call: TRBV9
cdr3_aa: CASSQGQGAYEQYF
cdr3_nt: TGTGCCAGCAGCCAAGGACAGGGGGCCTACGAGCAGTACTTC

j_call: TRBJ1-1
clone_size: NA
d_call: TRBD1
v_call: TRBV2
cdr3_aa: CASSVGQVNTEAFF
cdr3_nt: TGTGCCAGCAGTGTGGGACAGGTGAACACTGAAGCTTTCTTT

j_call: TRBJ2-6
clone_size: NA
d_call: NA
v_call: TRBV5-6
cdr3_aa: CASSSRVAGANVLTF
cdr3_nt: TGTGCCAGCAGCTCCAGGGTGGCCGGGGCCAACGTCCTGACTTTC

j_call: TRBJ2-5
clone_size: NA
d_call: TRBD2
v_call: TRBV9
cdr3_aa: CASSVAPTSGGPQETQYF
cdr3_nt: TGTGCCAGCAGCGTAGCACCTACTAGCGGGGGGCCCCAAGAGACCCAGTACTTC

j_call: TRBJ2-1
clone_size: few
d_call: TRBD1
v_call: TRBV13
cdr3_aa: CASSSRTGKARNEQFF
cdr3_nt: TGTGCCAGCAGCTCCCGGACAGGGAAAGCGCGTAATGAGCAGTTCTTC

j_call: TRBJ1-5
clone_size: NA
d_call: TRBD1
v_call: TRBV6-1
cdr3_aa: CASMDRVDQPQHF
cdr3_nt: TGTGCCAGCATGGACAGGGTCGATCAGCCCCAGCATTTT

j_call: TRBJ2-4
clone_size: once
d_call: NA
v_call: TRBV11-3
cdr3_aa: CASSPRHSDIQYF
cdr3_nt: TGTGCCAGCAGCCCGCGACACAGTGACATTCAGTACTTC

j_call: TRBJ1-5
clone_size: NA
d_call: NA
v_call: TRBV4-1
cdr3_aa: CASSQVLGEPQHF
cdr3_nt: TGCGCCAGCAGCCAAGTTCTCGGGGAGCCCCAGCATTTT

j_call: TRBJ2-1
clone_size: NA
d_call: TRBD1
v_call: TRBV6-1
cdr3_aa: CASSWDSAYNEQFF
cdr3_nt: TGTGCCAGCAGCTGGGACAGCGCCTACAATGAGCAGTTCTTC

j_call: TRBJ1-6
clone_size: NA
d_call: TRBD1
v_call: TRBV5-1
cdr3_aa: CASSLARGQHSPLHF
cdr3_nt: TGCGCCAGCAGCTTGGCCAGGGGACAGCATTCACCCCTCCACTTT

j_call: TRBJ1-5
clone_size: NA
d_call: TRBD1
v_call: TRBV13
cdr3_aa: CASSPPGTGITSNQPQHF
cdr3_nt: TGTGCCAGCAGCCCCCCCGGGACAGGGATTACTAGCAATCAGCCCCAGCATTTT

j_call: TRBJ1-2
clone_size: NA
d_call: NA
v_call: TRBV4-2
cdr3_aa: CASSQDRGGYTF
cdr3_nt: TGTGCCAGCAGCCAAGACAGGGGTGGCTACACCTTC

j_call: TRBJ2-5
clone_size: NA
d_call: NA
v_call: TRBV9
cdr3_aa: CASSVGVGGFQETQYF
cdr3_nt: TGTGCCAGCAGCGTAGGAGTTGGAGGTTTCCAAGAGACCCAGTACTTC

j_call: TRBJ2-6
clone_size: NA
d_call: TRBD1
v_call: TRBV11-3
cdr3_aa: CASSSDPGQGGAGANVLTF
cdr3_nt: TGTGCCAGCAGCTCCGATCCGGGACAGGGGGGGGCTGGGGCCAACGTCCTGACTTTC

j_call: TRBJ2-5
clone_size: once
d_call: TRBD2
v_call: TRBV2
cdr3_aa: CASSPAGGSGKTQYF
cdr3_nt: TGTGCCAGCAGTCCCGCGGGGGGGAGTGGAAAGACCCAGTACTTC